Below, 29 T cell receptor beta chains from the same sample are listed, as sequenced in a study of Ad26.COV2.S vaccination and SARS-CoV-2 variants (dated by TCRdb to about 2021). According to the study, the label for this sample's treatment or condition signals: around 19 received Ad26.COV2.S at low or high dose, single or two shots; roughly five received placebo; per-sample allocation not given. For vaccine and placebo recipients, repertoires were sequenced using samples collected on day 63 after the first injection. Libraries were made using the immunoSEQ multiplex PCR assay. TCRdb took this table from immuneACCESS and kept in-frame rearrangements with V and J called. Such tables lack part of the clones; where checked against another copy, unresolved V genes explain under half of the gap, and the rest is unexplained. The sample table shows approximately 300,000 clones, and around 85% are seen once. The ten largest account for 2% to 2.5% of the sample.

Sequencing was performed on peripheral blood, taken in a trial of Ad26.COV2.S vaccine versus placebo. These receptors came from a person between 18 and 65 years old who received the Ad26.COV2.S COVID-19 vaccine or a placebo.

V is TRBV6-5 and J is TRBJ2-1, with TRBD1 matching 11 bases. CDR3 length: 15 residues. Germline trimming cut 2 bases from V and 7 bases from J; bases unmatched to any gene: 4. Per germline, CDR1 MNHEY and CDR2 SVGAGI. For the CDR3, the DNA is TGTGCCAGCAGTTACCCGGGGACAGGGGGAAATGAGCAGTTCTTC. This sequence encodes CASSYPGTGGNEQFF.

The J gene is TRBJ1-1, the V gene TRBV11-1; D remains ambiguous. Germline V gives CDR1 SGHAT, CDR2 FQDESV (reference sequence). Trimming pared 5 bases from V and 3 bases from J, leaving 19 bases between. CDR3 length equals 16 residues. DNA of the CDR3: TGTGCCAGCAGCCAGGTCTTTCCCATAAAGCACACTGAAGCTTTCTTT. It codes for CASSQVFPIKHTEAFF.

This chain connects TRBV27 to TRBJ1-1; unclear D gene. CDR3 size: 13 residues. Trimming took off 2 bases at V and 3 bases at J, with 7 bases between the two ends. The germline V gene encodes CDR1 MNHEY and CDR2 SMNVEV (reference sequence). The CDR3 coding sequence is TGTGCCAGCAGTTTAGTTCGGGACACTGAAGCTTTCTTT. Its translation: CASSLVRDTEAFF.

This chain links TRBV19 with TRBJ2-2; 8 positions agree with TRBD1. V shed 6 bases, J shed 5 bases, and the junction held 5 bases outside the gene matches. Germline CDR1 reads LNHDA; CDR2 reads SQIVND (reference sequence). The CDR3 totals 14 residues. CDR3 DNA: TGTGCCAGTAGAGACAGGGGAGGAACCGGGGAGCTGTTTTTT. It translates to CASRDRGGTGELFF.

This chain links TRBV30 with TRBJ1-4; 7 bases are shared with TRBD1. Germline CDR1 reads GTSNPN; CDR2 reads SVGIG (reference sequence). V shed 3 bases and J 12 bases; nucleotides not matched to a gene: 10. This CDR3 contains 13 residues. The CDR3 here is CAWRPGGFFELFF. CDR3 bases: TGTGCCTGGAGACCAGGGGGGTTTTTTGAACTGTTTTTT.

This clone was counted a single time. The CDR3 DNA follows: TGTGCCAGCAGCTACGGAGGGACCCAGTACTTC. Translation: CASSYGGTQYF. The V and J genes are TRBV5-6 and TRBJ2-5; weak D call: TRBD2 (5 bases). The CDR3 consists of 11 residues. Germline V gene lookup returns CDR1 SGHDT and CDR2 YYEEEE. Deletions cut 3 bases from V and 7 bases from J, with 7 bases between.

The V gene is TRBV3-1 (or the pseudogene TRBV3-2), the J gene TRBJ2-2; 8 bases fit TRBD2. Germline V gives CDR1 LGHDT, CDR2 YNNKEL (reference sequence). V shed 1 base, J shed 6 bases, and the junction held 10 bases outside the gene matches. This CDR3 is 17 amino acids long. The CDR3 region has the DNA TGTGCCAGCAGCCAAGGCCCGGGGGGGCTGTCCCCCGGGGAGCTGTTTTTT. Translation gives CASSQGPGGLSPGELFF.

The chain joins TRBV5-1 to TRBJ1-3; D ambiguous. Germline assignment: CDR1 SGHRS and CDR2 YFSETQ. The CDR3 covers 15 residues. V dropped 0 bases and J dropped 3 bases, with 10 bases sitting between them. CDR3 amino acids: CASSLGSGDGNTIYF. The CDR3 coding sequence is TGCGCCAGCAGCTTGGGATCCGGAGATGGAAACACCATATATTTT.

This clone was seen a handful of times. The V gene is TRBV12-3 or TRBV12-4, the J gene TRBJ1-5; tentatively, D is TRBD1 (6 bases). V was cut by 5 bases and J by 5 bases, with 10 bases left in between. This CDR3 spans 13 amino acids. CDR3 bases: TGTGCCAGCAGTAAGGACAGAGATCAGCCCCAGCATTTT. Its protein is CASSKDRDQPQHF.

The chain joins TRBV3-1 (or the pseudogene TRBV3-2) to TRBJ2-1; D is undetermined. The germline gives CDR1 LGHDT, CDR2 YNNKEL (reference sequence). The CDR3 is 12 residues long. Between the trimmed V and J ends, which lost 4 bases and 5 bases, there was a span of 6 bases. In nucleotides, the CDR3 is TGTGCCAGCAGCCCCCGGGACAATGAGCAGTTCTTC. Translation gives CASSPRDNEQFF.

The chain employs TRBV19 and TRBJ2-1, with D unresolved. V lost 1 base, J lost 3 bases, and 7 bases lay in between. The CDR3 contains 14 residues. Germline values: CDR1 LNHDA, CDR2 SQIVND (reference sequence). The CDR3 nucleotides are TGTGCCAGTAGTATAGGCCCAGTCTACAATGAGCAGTTCTTC. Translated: CASSIGPVYNEQFF. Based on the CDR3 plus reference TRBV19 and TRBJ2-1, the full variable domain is DGGITQSPKYLFRKEGQNVTLSCEQNLNHDAMYWYRQDPGQGLRLIYYSQIVNDFQKGDIAEGYSVSREKKESFPLTVTSAQKNPTAFYLCASSIGPVYNEQFFGPGTRLTVL.

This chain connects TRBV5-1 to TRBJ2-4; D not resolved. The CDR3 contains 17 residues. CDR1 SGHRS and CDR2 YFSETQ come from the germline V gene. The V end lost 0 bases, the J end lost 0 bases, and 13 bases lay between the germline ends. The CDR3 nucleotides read TGCGCCAGCAGCTTGGAATTGGGGTCTTTAGCCAAAAACATTCAGTACTTC. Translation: CASSLELGSLAKNIQYF.

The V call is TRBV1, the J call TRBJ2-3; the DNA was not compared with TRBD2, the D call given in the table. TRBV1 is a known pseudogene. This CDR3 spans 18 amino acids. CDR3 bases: TGCACCAGCAGCCGAGCGCTCGCTAGCGGGGGTAGCACAGATACGCAGTATTTT. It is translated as CTSSRALASGGSTDTQYF.

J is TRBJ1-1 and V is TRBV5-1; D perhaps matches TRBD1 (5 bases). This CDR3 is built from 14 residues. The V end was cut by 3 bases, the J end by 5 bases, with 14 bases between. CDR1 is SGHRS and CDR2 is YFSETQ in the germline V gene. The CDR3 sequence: CASSSSGKQTEAFF. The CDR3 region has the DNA TGCGCCAGCAGCTCGTCAGGGAAACAAACTGAAGCTTTCTTT.

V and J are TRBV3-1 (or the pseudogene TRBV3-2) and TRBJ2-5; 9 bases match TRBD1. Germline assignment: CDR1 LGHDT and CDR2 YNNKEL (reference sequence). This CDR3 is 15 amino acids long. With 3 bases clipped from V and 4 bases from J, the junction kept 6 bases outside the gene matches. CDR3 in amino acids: CASSQRGQGLETQYF. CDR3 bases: TGTGCCAGCAGCCAGAGGGGACAGGGTTTAGAGACCCAGTACTTC.

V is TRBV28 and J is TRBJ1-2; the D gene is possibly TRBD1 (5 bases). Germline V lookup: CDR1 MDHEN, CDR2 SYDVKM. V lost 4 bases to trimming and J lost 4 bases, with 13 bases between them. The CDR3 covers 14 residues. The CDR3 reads CASSSSPTGYGYTF. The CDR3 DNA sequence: TGTGCCAGCAGTTCATCCCCTACAGGCTATGGCTACACCTTC.

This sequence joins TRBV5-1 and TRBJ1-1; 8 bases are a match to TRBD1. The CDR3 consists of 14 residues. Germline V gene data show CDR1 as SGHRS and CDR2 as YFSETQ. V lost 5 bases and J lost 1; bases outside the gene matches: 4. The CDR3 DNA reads TGCGCCAGCAGGCTGGACAGGGCGAACACTGAAGCTTTCTTT. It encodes CASRLDRANTEAFF.

CDR3 in amino acids: CASRDKTSTDYGYTF. CDR3 in DNA: TGCGCCAGCAGGGACAAAACGTCGACGGATTATGGCTACACCTTC. This sequence joins TRBV5-1 and TRBJ1-2, with D perhaps TRBD1 (5 bases). Germline CDR1 reads SGHRS; CDR2 reads YFSETQ. The CDR3 consists of 15 residues. Deletions cut 5 bases from V and 5 bases from J, with 19 bases between.

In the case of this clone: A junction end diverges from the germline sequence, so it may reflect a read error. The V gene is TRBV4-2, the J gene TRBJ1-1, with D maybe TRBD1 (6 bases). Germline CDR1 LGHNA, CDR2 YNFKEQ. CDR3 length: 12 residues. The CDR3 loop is CASSKDRSKAFF. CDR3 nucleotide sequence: TGTGCCAGCAGCAAAGACAGGTCTAAAGCTTTCTTT.

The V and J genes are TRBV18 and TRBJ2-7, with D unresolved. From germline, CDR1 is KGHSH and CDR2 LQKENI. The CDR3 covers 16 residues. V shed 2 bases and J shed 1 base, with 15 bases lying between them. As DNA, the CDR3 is TGTGCCAGCTCACCAAGCGTACATTACGGTTCCTACGAGCAGTACTTC. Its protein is CASSPSVHYGSYEQYF.

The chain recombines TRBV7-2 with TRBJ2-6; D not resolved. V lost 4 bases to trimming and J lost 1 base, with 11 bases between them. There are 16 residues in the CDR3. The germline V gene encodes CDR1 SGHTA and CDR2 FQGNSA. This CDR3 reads CASSSLYKSGANVLTF. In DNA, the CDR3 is TGTGCCAGCAGCTCCCTATACAAGTCTGGGGCCAACGTCCTGACTTTC.

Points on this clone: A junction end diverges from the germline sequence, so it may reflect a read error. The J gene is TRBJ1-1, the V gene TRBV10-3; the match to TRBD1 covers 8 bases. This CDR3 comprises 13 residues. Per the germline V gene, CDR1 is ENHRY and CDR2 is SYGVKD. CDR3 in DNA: TGTGCCATCAGCAAGGGACAGGAACCAAGCTTCGGCTTT. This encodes CAISKGQEPSFGF.

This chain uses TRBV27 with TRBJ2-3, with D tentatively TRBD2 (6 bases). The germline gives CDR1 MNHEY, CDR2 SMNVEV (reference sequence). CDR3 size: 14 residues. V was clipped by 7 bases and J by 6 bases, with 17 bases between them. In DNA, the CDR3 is TGTGCCAGCAATCTGCGGCGGGGTTTGGATACGCAGTATTTT. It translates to CASNLRRGLDTQYF.

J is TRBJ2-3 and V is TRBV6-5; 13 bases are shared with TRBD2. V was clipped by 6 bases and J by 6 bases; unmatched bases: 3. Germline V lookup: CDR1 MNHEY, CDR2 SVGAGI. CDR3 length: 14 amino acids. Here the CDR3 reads CASSGLAGVDTQYF. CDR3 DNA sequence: TGTGCCAGCAGCGGACTAGCGGGGGTGGATACGCAGTATTTT.

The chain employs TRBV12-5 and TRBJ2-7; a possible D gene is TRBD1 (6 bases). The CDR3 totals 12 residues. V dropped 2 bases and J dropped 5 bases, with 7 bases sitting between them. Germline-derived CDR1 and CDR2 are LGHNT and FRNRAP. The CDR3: CASGLTGNEQYF. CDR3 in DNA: TGTGCTAGTGGTTTGACAGGGAACGAGCAGTACTTC. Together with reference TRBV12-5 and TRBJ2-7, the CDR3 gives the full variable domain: DARVTQTPRHKVTEMGQEVTMRCQPILGHNTVFWYRQTMMQGLELLAYFRNRAPLDDSGMPKDRFSAEMPDATLATLKIQPSEPRDSAVYFCASGLTGNEQYFGPGTRLTVT.

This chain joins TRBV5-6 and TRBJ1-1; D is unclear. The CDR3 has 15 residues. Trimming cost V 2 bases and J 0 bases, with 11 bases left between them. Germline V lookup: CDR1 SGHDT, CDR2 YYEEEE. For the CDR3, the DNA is TGTGCCAGCAGCTTACCAGGACTCATGAACACTGAAGCTTTCTTT. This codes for CASSLPGLMNTEAFF.

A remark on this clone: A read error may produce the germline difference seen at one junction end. CDR3 loop: CASRLGQGGPYEQYF. CDR3 sequence (DNA): TGTGCCAGCAGATTAGGACAGGGAGGACCCTACGAGCAGTACTTC. V is TRBV11-2 and J is TRBJ2-7; 8 positions agree with TRBD1. There are 15 residues in the CDR3. In germline, CDR1 is SGHAT, CDR2 FQNNGV.

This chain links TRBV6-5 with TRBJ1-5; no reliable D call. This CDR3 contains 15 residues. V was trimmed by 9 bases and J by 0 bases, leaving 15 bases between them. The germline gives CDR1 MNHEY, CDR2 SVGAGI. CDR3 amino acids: CASSDGPYSNQPQHF. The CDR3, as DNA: TGTGCCAGTTCGGACGGTCCTTATAGCAATCAGCCCCAGCATTTT.

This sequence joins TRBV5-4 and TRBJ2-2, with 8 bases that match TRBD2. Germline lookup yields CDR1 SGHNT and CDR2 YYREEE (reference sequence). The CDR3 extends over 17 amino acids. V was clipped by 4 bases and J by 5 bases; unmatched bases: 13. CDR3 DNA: TGTGCCAGCAGCAGGGGAGGGGTAGCGGGGAAGACCGGGGAGCTGTTTTTT. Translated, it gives CASSRGGVAGKTGELFF.